These 31 T cell receptor beta chains were sequenced from one sample in a study of T-cell reconstitution after alpha-beta-depleted transplantation in children. Preparation of the TCRbeta library was carried out with unique molecular identifiers. TCRdb processed the PCR reads anew with MiXCR; each CDR3 protein has one entry. The data contain some 600,000 distinct CDR3 sequences, over 10% of them seen just once; the ten biggest clones take up 2% to 2.5%. Sequences were derived from PBMCs, mostly from graft donor cells, sampled 360 days after TCRalphabeta/CD19-depleted stem cell transplant. All receptors come from a male patient aged 10 to 17 who had a stem cell transplant for acute myeloid leukemia, so the T cells may come from the graft donor.

This clonotype was counted a few times. The rearrangement links TRBV14 to TRBJ1-2; possibly TRBD1 for D (6 bases). Trimming took 0 bases from V and 4 from J, leaving 9 bases between them. This CDR3 spans 14 amino acids. Germline assignment: CDR1 SGHDN and CDR2 FVKESK. The CDR3 protein is CASSQDWGAYGYTF. The CDR3 nucleotides are TGTGCCAGCAGCCAAGATTGGGGGGCCTATGGCTACACCTTC.

The CDR3 DNA reads as TGCAGTGCTAAACGGGGACTAGCGGGAGTATGGTGGGAGCAGTACTTC. This sequence encodes CSAKRGLAGVWWEQYF. The chain recombines TRBV20-1 with TRBJ2-7; 14 positions agree with TRBD2. Trimming removed 4 bases from V and 7 bases from J; junction bases left unmatched: 12. CDR3 length: 16 residues. The germline gives CDR1 DFQATT, CDR2 SNEGSKA (reference sequence).

This clonotype turned up a few times. The chain joins TRBV9 to TRBJ2-1; TRBD2 matches at 9 bases. After removal of 0 bases from V and 5 bases from J, the junction contained 6 bases not matched to a gene. The CDR3 is 16 amino acids. The germline gives CDR1 SGDLS, CDR2 YYNGEE. Here the CDR3 reads CASSVARTSADNEQFF. CDR3 sequence (DNA): TGTGCCAGCAGCGTAGCTAGGACTAGCGCCGACAATGAGCAGTTCTTC.

This clonotype was seen at least ten times. V gene TRBV11-2 combines with J gene TRBJ2-1; no reliable D call. CDR3 length: 12 amino acids. Trimming took off 5 bases at V and 9 bases at J, with 11 bases between the two ends. Germline loops: CDR1 SGHAT, CDR2 FQNNGV. The chain's CDR3 is CASSLLPPEQFF. CDR3 bases: TGTGCCAGCAGCCTACTCCCCCCTGAGCAGTTCTTC.

V gene TRBV14 combines with J gene TRBJ1-3; the D is unclear. The CDR3 sequence is 16 residues long. Germline V gives CDR1 SGHDN, CDR2 FVKESK. V lost 4 bases to trimming and J lost 2 bases, with 15 bases between them. The CDR3 DNA reads TGTGCCAGCAGCCTACTGGGAACAGCAGCTGGAAACACCATATATTTT. Protein product: CASSLLGTAAGNTIYF.

The CDR3 protein is CASSLGYSTDEQFF. CDR3 in DNA: TGTGCCAGCAGCTTAGGCTATAGCACCGATGAGCAGTTCTTC. This chain connects TRBV7-6 to TRBJ2-1; D unclear. Trimming cost V 1 base and J 8 bases, with 12 bases left between them. Germline assignment: CDR1 SGHVS and CDR2 FNYEAQ. CDR3 size: 14 residues. Complete variable domain (other parts from reference TRBV7-6 and TRBJ2-1): GAGVSQSPRYKVTKRGQDVALRCDPISGHVSLYWYRQALGQGPEFLTYFNYEAQQDKSGLPNDRFSAERPEGSISTLTIQRTEQRDSAMYRCASSLGYSTDEQFFGPGTRLTVL.

This clonotype came up a few times. The chain combines TRBV18 with TRBJ2-3; the D gene is possibly TRBD2 (5 bases). With 0 bases removed from V and 0 bases from J, the gap between germline ends came to 7 bases. CDR1 and CDR2 from the germline V gene are KGHSH and LQKENI. The CDR3 length is 15 residues. The CDR3 protein is CASSPPGVSTDTQYF. For the CDR3, the DNA is TGTGCCAGCTCACCACCCGGGGTGAGCACAGATACGCAGTATTTT.

This clonotype was recorded many times. The J gene is TRBJ2-7, the V gene TRBV5-6; tentatively, D is TRBD1 (7 bases). The CDR3 extends over 14 amino acids. The germline V gene encodes CDR1 SGHDT and CDR2 YYEEEE. The germline V and J ends were trimmed by 3 bases and 3 bases, with 13 bases remaining between them. The CDR3 here is CASSWGAGGYEQYF. The CDR3 coding sequence is TGTGCCAGCAGCTGGGGGGCAGGGGGCTACGAGCAGTACTTC.

The chain links TRBV18 to TRBJ1-2; D is ambiguous. The CDR3 loop spans 17 amino acids. Trimming took 4 bases from V and 4 from J, leaving 22 bases between them. Germline values: CDR1 KGHSH, CDR2 LQKENI. CDR3 region: CASSLGQREPFTYGYTF. Written as DNA, the CDR3 is TGTGCCAGCTCACTTGGCCAGAGGGAACCGTTTACCTATGGCTACACCTTC.

This chain links TRBV29-1 with TRBJ1-6, with 8 bases identical to TRBD1. V shed 7 bases, J shed 7 bases, and the junction held 9 bases outside the gene matches. This CDR3 has 14 amino acids. CDR1 and CDR2 from the germline V gene are SQVTM and ANQGSEA. The CDR3 DNA reads TGCAGCGAGGCCGACAGGGGAGAAAATTCACCCCTCCACTTT. It encodes CSEADRGENSPLHF.

J is TRBJ2-1 and V is TRBV12-3 or TRBV12-4; the D gene is possibly TRBD2 (6 bases). This CDR3 comprises 13 residues. Trimming removed 11 bases from V and 6 bases from J, with 17 bases in between. CDR3 loop: CALKEPGGNEQFF. CDR3 nucleotides: TGTGCCCTAAAGGAGCCCGGGGGCAATGAGCAGTTCTTC.

This chain uses TRBV7-2 with TRBJ2-3; 12 bases agree with TRBD2. V was pared by 1 base and J by 6 bases, with 8 bases of the junction left unmatched. The CDR3 length is 17 residues. In germline, CDR1 is SGHTA, CDR2 FQGNSA. CDR3: CASSLVASGRAVDTQYF. The DNA for the CDR3 is TGTGCCAGCAGCTTAGTGGCTAGCGGGAGGGCGGTGGATACGCAGTATTTT.

This clonotype was seen many times. The V gene is TRBV28, the J gene TRBJ1-6; perhaps TRBD1 as D (6 bases). The CDR3 is 15 residues long. Trimming removed 6 bases at V and 3 bases at J, with 12 bases between. Germline CDR1 and CDR2: MDHEN and SYDVKM. The CDR3 loop reads CASRNDRNYNSPLHF. CDR3 DNA sequence: TGTGCCAGCAGAAACGACAGGAACTATAATTCACCCCTCCACTTT.

This clonotype has just one count. The rearrangement uses TRBV12-3 or TRBV12-4 and TRBJ2-7; a weak D match, TRBD1 (6 bases). The CDR3 is 15 amino acids. The V end lost 6 bases, the J end lost 1 base, and 16 bases lay between the germline ends. For the CDR3, the DNA is TGTGCCAGCAGGGAACGGACAGATCAATCCTACGAGCAGTACTTC. Its translation is CASRERTDQSYEQYF.

This clonotype was seen ten or more times. The genes are TRBV6-2 or TRBV6-3 and TRBJ2-1; D gene unclear. This CDR3 contains 14 residues. The V end was cut by 7 bases, the J end by 3 bases, with 13 bases between. From germline, CDR1 is MNHEY and CDR2 SVGEGT. This chain's CDR3 is CASTTWWGYNEQFF. The CDR3 region has the DNA TGTGCCAGCACCACGTGGTGGGGCTACAATGAGCAGTTCTTC.

This clonotype was seen a handful of times. V and J are TRBV20-1 and TRBJ2-5; D is unresolved. Between the trimmed V and J ends, which lost 7 bases and 3 bases, there was a span of 12 bases. The length of the CDR3 is 12 residues. Germline values: CDR1 DFQATT, CDR2 SNEGSKA (reference sequence). In DNA form, the CDR3 reads TGCAGTGGGCTCGGAATGGAAGAGACCCAGTACTTC. It is translated as CSGLGMEETQYF.

A few counts support this clonotype. This rearrangement joins TRBV27 to TRBJ2-3; a possible D gene is TRBD2 (6 bases). CDR1 MNHEY and CDR2 SMNVEV come from the germline V gene (reference sequence). The CDR3 has 16 amino acids. V lost 5 bases and J 1 base, leaving 16 bases between the germline ends. The chain's CDR3 is CASSTSEKRGTDTQYF. CDR3 nucleotide sequence: TGTGCCAGCAGTACCTCCGAGAAGCGGGGCACAGATACGCAGTATTTT.

In its sample, this clonotype was seen many times. The rearrangement links TRBV4-3 to TRBJ2-2; 11 bases match TRBD1. The germline V gene encodes CDR1 LGHNA and CDR2 YSLEER. This CDR3 region has 18 residues. J was trimmed by 3 bases and V by 3 bases; bases with no gene match: 9. CDR3: CASSQPGDRGLDTGELFF. CDR3 in DNA: TGCGCCAGCAGCCAGCCCGGGGACAGGGGGTTAGACACCGGGGAGCTGTTTTTT.

This clonotype was counted ten times or more. CDR3 coding DNA: TGCAGTGCCACCCGGCCTAGCGGGAGCTACGAGCAGTACTTC. The encoded protein is CSATRPSGSYEQYF. V is TRBV20-1 and J is TRBJ2-7; 10 positions agree with TRBD2. Losses at the gene ends were 6 bases for V and 3 bases for J; bases not matched to a gene: 8. The germline CDR1 and CDR2 sequences are DFQATT and SNEGSKA (reference sequence). The length of the CDR3 is 14 residues.

The rearrangement links TRBV24-1 to TRBJ2-7; 13 bases match TRBD2. The CDR3 consists of 15 residues. Germline CDR1 reads KGHDR; CDR2 reads SFDVKD. Trimming cost V 4 bases and J 5 bases; bases outside gene matches: 4. The DNA for the CDR3 is TGTGCCACCAGTGAAGGACTAGCGGGAGTGCACGAGCAGTACTTC. Amino acids: CATSEGLAGVHEQYF.

The chain employs TRBV12-3 or TRBV12-4 and TRBJ1-2; D gene ambiguous. V gave up 1 base and J gave up 2 bases, with 11 bases separating them. The CDR3 runs 15 residues. CDR3 nucleotide sequence: TGTGCCAGCAGTTTAGAGGCAGGCCCAAACTATGGCTACACCTTC. Amino acids: CASSLEAGPNYGYTF.

The gene calls are TRBV7-9 and TRBJ2-7, with D possibly matching TRBD1 (5 bases). This CDR3 is 17 amino acids long. V was cut by 5 bases and J by 3 bases, with 23 bases left in between. Germline lookup yields CDR1 SEHNR and CDR2 FQNEAQ (reference sequence). CDR3 loop: CASSPAPTLQDLYEQYF. CDR3 sequence (DNA): TGTGCCAGCAGCCCGGCACCCACGCTACAGGACCTCTACGAGCAGTACTTC.

This chain links TRBV7-3 with TRBJ2-5, with D possibly matching TRBD1 (6 bases). Trimming left V 4 bases short and J 5 bases short, with 17 bases between. CDR3 length: 15 residues. CDR1 is SGHTA and CDR2 is FQGTGA in the germline V gene. CDR3 DNA sequence: TGTGCCAGCAGCTCAAGAACAGGGTCGGGGGAGACCCAGTACTTC. Its protein product is CASSSRTGSGETQYF.

The rearrangement links TRBV7-2 to TRBJ2-7, with D possibly TRBD2 on 6 matching bases. Germline assignment: CDR1 SGHTA and CDR2 FQGNSA. CDR3 length: 14 residues. Between the trimmed V and J ends, which lost 5 bases and 3 bases, there was a span of 14 bases. The CDR3 region has the DNA TGTGCCAGCAGCCCCCGGGAGACGATCTACGAGCAGTACTTC. It specifies CASSPRETIYEQYF.

This clonotype was detected a few times. The chain employs TRBV5-1 and TRBJ2-7, with 7 bases lining up with TRBD1. Germline assignment: CDR1 SGHRS and CDR2 YFSETQ. The CDR3 is 13 residues long. V lost 5 bases to trimming and J lost 4 bases; unmatched junction nucleotides: 6. The CDR3 coding sequence is TGCGCCAGCAGACAGGGGAATCAGTACGAGCAGTACTTC. Protein sequence: CASRQGNQYEQYF.

This clonotype has at least ten counts. V gene TRBV28 combines with J gene TRBJ2-7; 7 bases map to TRBD1. Germline V gene lookup returns CDR1 MDHEN and CDR2 SYDVKM. The CDR3 extends over 14 amino acids. The V segment lost 2 bases and the J segment 5 bases; nucleotides outside the gene matches: 6. CDR3 amino acids: CASSLLTGTNEQYF. CDR3 in DNA: TGTGCCAGCAGTTTACTGACAGGGACGAACGAGCAGTACTTC.

Here the CDR3 reads CASSTPGQGNTDTQYF. CDR3 DNA sequence: TGTGCCAGCAGTACCCCGGGACAGGGCAACACAGATACGCAGTATTTT. The V gene is TRBV2, the J gene TRBJ2-3; TRBD1 matches 9 bases. V lost 5 bases, J lost 2 bases, and 8 bases stayed unmatched. The CDR3 covers 16 residues. Germline assignment: CDR1 SNHLY and CDR2 FYNNEI. The full variable domain, in which reference TRBV2 and TRBJ2-3 provide the parts outside the CDR3, is EPEVTQTPSHQVTQMGQEVILRCVPISNHLYFYWYRQILGQKVEFLVSFYNNEISEKSEIFDDQFSVERPDGSNFTLKIRSTKLEDSAMYFCASSTPGQGNTDTQYFGPGTRLTVL.

This clonotype was seen a few times. This chain joins TRBV5-1 and TRBJ2-7; 11 bases align to TRBD2. CDR1 is SGHRS and CDR2 is YFSETQ in the germline V gene. The CDR3 extends over 15 amino acids. The V gene end was trimmed by 5 bases and the J gene end by 7 bases; junction bases not matched to a gene: 11. The CDR3 reads CASSPGGLAVLEQYF. In DNA form, the CDR3 reads TGCGCCAGCAGTCCGGGGGGACTAGCGGTGTTGGAGCAGTACTTC.

A few counts support this clonotype. The CDR3 bases are TGCAGTGCTAGAGATAGGGCGGGAGGCGGTGAGCAGTTCTTC. This translates into CSARDRAGGGEQFF. The chain is built from TRBV20-1 and TRBJ2-1, with TRBD2 identical over 8 bases. V gave up 0 bases and J gave up 9 bases; unmatched junction bases: 7. CDR3 size: 14 residues. The germline V gene encodes CDR1 DFQATT and CDR2 SNEGSKA (reference sequence).

V usage is TRBV29-1 and J usage is TRBJ2-5; D is perhaps TRBD2 (6 bases). Germline CDR1 SQVTM, CDR2 ANQGSEA. CDR3 length equals 14 residues. Between the trimmed V and J ends, which lost 7 bases and 5 bases, there was a span of 20 bases. The CDR3 reads CSAPGGQGLETQYF. The CDR3, as DNA: TGCAGCGCTCCCGGAGGGCAGGGCCTGGAGACCCAGTACTTC. Supplemented by reference TRBV29-1 and TRBJ2-5, the full variable domain reads SAVISQKPSRDICQRGTSLTIQCQVDSQVTMMFWYRQQPGQSLTLIATANQGSEATYESGFVIDKFPISRPNLTFSTLTVSNMSPEDSSIYLCSAPGGQGLETQYFGPGTRLLVL.

The chain joins TRBV20-1 to TRBJ2-3, with 11 bases aligning to TRBD2. With V trimmed by 5 bases and J by 4 bases, 8 bases remained unmatched. Per the germline V gene, CDR1 is DFQATT and CDR2 is SNEGSKA (reference sequence). There are 15 residues in the CDR3. CDR3 sequence (DNA): TGCAGTGCTTTTATAGCGGGAGGGTTCCCAGATACGCAGTATTTT. It codes for CSAFIAGGFPDTQYF.